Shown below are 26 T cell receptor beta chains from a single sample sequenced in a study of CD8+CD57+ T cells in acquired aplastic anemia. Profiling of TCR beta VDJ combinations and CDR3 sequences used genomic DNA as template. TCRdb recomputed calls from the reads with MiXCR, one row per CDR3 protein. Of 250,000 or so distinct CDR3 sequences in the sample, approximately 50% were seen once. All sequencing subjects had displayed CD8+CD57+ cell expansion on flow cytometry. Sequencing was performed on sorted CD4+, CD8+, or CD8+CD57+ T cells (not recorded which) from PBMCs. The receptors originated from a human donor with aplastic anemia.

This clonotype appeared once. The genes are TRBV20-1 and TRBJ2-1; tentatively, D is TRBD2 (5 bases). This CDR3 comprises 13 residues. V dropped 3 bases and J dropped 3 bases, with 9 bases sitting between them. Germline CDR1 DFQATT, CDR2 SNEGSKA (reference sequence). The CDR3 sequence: CSARRDFYNEQFF. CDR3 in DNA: TGCAGTGCTAGGAGGGATTTCTACAATGAGCAGTTCTTC.

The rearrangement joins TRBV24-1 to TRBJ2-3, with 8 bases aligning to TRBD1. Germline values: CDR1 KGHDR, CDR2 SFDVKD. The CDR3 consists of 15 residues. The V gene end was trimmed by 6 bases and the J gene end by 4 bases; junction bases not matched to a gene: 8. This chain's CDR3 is CATSRTGGWADTQYF. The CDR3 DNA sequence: TGTGCCACCAGTCGCACAGGGGGGTGGGCAGATACGCAGTATTTT.

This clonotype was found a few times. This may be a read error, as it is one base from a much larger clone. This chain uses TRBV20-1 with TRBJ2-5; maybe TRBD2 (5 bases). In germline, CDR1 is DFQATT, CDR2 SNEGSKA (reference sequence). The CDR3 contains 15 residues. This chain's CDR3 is CSAREAGGELETQCF. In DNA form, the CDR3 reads TGCAGTGCTAGAGAGGCGGGCGGTGAATTGGAGACCCAGTGCTTC.

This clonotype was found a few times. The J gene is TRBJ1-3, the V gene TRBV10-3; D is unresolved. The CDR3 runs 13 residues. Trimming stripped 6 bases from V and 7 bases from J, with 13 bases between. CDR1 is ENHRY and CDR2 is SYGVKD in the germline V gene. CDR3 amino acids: CAIRDGGMNTIYF. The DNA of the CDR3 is TGTGCCATCAGGGACGGCGGCATGAACACCATATATTTT.

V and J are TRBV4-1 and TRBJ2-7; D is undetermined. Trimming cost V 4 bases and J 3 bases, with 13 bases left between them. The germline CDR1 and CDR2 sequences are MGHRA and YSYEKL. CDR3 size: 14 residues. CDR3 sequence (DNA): TGCGCCAGCAGCCCACGCGAACAAAACTACGAGCAGTACTTC. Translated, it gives CASSPREQNYEQYF.

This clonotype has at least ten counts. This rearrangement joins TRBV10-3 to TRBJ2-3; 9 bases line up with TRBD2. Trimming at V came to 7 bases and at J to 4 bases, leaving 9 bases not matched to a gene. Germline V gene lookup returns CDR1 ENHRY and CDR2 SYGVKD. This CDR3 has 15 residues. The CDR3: CAITQGTSRADTQYF. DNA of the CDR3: TGTGCCATCACCCAGGGGACTAGCCGCGCAGATACGCAGTATTTT.

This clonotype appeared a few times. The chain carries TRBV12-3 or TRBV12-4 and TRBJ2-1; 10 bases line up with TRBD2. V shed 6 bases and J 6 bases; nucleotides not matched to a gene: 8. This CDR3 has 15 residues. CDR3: CASRFSSGGLNEQFF. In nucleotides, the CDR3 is TGTGCCAGCAGATTTTCTAGCGGGGGACTCAATGAGCAGTTCTTC.

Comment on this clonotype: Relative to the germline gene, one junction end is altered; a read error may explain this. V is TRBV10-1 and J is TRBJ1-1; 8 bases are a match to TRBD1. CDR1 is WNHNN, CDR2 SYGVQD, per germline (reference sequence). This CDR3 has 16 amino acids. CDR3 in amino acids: CAISDPPGTGNTEAFF. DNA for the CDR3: TGTGCCATCAGTGACCCTCCCGGGACAGGGAACACTGAAGCTTTCTTT.

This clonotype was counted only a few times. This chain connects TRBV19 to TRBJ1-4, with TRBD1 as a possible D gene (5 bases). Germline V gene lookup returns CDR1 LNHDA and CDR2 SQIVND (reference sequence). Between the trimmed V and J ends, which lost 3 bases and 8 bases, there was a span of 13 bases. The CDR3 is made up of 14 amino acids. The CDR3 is CASSIWDQREKLFF. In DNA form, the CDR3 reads TGTGCCAGTAGTATTTGGGACCAACGGGAAAAACTGTTTTTT.

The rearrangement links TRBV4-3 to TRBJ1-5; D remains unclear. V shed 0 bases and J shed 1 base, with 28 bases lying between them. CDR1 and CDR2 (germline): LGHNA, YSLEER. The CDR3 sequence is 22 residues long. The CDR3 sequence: CASSQDNSFHRRMEGSNQPQHF. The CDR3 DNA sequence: TGCGCCAGCAGCCAAGATAATTCGTTTCATCGACGGATGGAGGGCAGCAATCAGCCCCAGCATTTT.

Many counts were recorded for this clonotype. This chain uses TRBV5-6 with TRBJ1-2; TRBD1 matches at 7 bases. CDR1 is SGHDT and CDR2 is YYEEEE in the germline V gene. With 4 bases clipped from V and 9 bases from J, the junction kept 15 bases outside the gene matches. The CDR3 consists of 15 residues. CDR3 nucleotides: TGTGCCAGCAGCCAGAACGACAGGGAGCTGCCCAGCTACACCTTC. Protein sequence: CASSQNDRELPSYTF.

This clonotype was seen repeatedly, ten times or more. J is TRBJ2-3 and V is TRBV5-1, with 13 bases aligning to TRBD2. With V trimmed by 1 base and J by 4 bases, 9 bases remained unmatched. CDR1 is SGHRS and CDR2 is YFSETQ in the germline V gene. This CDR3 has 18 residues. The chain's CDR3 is CASSLLGLAGALADTQYF. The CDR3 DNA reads TGCGCCAGCAGCTTGCTAGGACTAGCGGGAGCTTTGGCAGATACGCAGTATTTT.

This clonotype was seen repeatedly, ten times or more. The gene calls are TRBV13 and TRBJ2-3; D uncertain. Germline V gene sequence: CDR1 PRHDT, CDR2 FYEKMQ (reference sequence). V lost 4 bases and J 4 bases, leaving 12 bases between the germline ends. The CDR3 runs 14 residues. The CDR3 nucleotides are TGTGCCAGCAGCTCCTCTGGCCCCGCAGATACGCAGTATTTT. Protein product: CASSSSGPADTQYF.

The CDR3 loop reads CASSSGLAGNQETQYF. The CDR3 DNA follows: TGTGCCAGCAGCTCGGGACTAGCGGGAAACCAAGAGACCCAGTACTTC. The rearrangement joins TRBV7-2 to TRBJ2-5; 13 positions match TRBD2. The CDR3 runs 16 residues. J lost 0 bases, V lost 4 bases, and 2 bases had no gene match. Looked up from germline, CDR1 is SGHTA and CDR2 is FQGNSA.

The CDR3 spells CASSLWGGAGNEQFF. The CDR3 DNA follows: TGTGCCAGCAGCTTATGGGGGGGGGCCGGTAATGAGCAGTTCTTC. J is TRBJ2-1 and V is TRBV7-8; D possibly corresponds to TRBD2 (7 bases). Trimming stripped 2 bases from V and 7 bases from J, with 15 bases between. This CDR3 spans 15 amino acids. Per the germline V gene, CDR1 is SGHVS and CDR2 is FQNEAQ.

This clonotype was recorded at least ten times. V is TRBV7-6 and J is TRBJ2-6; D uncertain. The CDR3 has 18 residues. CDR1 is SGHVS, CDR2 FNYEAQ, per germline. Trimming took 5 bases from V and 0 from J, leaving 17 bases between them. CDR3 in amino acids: CASSPGSGFYSGANVLTF. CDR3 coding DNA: TGTGCCAGCAGCCCTGGTTCGGGCTTTTACTCTGGGGCCAACGTCCTGACTTTC.

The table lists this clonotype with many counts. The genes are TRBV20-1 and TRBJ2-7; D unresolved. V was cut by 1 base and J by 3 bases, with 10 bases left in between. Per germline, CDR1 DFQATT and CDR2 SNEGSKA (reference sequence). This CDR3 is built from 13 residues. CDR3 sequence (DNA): TGCAGTGCTAGAGCTAGTACTGGCTACGAGCAGTACTTC. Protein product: CSARASTGYEQYF.

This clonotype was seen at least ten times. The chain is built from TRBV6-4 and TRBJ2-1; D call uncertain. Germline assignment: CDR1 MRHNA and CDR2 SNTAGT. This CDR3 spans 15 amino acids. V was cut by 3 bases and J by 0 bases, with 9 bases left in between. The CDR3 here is CASSEVADSYNEQFF. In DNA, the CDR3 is TGTGCCAGCAGTGAAGTAGCTGACTCCTACAATGAGCAGTTCTTC.

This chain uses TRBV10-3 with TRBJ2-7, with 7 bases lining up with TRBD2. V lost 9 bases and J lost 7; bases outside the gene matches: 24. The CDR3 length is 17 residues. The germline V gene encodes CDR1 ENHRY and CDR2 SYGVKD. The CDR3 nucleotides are TGTGCCATTGGGGGGGGAAATGGCGGTACTCCTACGATAGAGCAGTACTTC. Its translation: CAIGGGNGGTPTIEQYF.

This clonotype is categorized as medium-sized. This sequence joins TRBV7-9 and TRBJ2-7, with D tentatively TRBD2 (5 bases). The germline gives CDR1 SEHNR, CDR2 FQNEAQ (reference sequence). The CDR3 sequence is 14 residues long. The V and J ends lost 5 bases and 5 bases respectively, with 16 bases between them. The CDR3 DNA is TGTGCCAGCAGCCCACCACCTACTAGGAACGAGCAGTACTTC. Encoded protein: CASSPPPTRNEQYF.

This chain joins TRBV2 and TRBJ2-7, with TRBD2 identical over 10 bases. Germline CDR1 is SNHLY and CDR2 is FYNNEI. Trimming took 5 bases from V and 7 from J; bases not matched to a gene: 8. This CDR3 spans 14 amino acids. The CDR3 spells CASSILAGVGEQYV. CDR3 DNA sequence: TGTGCCAGCAGTATTCTAGCGGGAGTAGGAGAGCAGTACGTC.

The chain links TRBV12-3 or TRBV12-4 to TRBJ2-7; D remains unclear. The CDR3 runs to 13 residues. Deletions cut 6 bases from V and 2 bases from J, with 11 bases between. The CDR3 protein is CASSPRVPYEQYF. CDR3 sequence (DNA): TGTGCCAGCAGCCCTCGAGTTCCCTACGAGCAGTACTTC.

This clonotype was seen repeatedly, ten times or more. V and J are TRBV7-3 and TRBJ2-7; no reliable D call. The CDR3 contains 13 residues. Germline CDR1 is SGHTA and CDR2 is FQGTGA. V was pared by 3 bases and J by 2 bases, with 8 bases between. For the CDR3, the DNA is TGTGCCAGCAGCTTGGGCGCTACCTACGAGCAGTACTTC. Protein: CASSLGATYEQYF.

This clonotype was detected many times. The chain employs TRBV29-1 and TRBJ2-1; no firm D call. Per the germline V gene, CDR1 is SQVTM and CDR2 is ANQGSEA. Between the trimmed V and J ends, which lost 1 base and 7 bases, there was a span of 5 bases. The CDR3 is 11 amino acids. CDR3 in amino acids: CSVEGRNEQFF. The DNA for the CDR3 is TGCAGCGTTGAAGGGCGGAATGAGCAGTTCTTC.

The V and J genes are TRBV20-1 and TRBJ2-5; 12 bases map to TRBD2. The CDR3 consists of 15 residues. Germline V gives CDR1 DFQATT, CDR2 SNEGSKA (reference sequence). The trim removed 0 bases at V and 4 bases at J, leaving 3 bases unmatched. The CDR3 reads CSARDGLAGPETQYF. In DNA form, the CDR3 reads TGCAGTGCTAGAGATGGACTAGCGGGGCCAGAGACCCAGTACTTC.

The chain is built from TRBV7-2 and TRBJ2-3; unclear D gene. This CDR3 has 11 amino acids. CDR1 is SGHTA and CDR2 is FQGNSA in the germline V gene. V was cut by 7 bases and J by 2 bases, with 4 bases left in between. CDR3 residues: CASTNTDTQYF. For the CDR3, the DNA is TGTGCCAGCACGAACACAGATACGCAGTATTTT.